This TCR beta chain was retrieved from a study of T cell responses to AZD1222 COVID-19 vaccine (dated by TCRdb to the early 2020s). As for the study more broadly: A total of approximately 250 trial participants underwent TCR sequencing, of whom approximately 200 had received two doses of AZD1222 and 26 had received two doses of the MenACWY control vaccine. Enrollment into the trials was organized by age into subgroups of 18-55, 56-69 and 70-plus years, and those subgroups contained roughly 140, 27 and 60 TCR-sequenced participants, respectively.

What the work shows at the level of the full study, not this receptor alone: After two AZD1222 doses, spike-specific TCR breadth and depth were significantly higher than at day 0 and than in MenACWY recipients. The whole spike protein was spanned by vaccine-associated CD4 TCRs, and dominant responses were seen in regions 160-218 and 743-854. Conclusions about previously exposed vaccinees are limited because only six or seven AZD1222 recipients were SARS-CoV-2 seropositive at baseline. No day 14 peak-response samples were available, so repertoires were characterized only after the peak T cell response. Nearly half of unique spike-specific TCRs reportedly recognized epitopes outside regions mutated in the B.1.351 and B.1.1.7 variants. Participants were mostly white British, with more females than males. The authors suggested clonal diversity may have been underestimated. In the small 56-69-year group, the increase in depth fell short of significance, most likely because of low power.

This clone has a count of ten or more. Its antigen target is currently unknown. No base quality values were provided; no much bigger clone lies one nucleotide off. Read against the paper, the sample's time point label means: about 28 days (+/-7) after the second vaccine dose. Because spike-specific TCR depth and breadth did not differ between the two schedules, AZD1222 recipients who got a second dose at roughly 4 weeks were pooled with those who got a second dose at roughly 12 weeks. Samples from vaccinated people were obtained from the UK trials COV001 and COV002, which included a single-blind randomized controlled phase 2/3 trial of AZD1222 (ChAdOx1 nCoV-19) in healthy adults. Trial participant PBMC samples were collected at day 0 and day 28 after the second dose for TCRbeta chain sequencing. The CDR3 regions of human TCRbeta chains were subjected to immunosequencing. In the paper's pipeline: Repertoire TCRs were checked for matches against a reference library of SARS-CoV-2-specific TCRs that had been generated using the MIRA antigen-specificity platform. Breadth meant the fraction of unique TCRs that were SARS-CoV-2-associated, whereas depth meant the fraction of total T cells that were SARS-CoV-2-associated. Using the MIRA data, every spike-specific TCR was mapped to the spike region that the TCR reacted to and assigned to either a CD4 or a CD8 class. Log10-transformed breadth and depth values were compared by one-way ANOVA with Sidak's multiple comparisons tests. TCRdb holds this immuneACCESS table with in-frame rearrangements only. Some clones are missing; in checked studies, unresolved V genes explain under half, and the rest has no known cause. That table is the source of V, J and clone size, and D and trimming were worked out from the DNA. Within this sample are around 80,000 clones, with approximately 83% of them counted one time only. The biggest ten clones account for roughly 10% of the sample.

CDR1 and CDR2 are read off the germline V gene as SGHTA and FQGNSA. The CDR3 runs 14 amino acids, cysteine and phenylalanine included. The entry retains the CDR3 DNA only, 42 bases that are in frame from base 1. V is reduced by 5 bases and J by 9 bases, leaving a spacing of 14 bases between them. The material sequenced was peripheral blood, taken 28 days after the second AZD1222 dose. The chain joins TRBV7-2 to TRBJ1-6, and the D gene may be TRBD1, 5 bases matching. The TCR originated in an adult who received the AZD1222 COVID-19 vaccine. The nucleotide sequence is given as TGTGCCAGCAGCCTCGGTGACAGTGGTTCACCCCTCCACTTT. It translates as CASSLGDSGSPLHF.